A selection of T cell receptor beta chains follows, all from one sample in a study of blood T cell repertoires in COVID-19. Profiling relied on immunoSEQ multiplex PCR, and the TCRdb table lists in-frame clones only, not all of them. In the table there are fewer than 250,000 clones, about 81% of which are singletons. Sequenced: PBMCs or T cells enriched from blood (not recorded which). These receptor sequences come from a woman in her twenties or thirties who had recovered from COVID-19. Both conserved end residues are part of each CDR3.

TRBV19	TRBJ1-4	CASSRRTGVTNEKLFF
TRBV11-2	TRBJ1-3	CASSFGVSGNTIYF
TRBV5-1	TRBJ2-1	CASSLDRGRAGNEQFF
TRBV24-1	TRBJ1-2	CATSDLPWGRQGVEGYTF
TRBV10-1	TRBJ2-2	CASSRGFPNTGELFF
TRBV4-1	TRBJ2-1	CASSQESGGWSSYNEQFF
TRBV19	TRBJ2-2	CASSRQNTGELFF
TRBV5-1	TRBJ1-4	CASSPQTNEKLFF
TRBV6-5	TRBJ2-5	CASSETGSETQYF
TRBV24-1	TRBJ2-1	CATSDLGARDRDNEQFF
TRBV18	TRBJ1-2	CASSPPDRGINYGYTF
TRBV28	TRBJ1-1	CASSLAQAMNTEAFF
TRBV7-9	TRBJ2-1	CASSSRDRKPNEQFF
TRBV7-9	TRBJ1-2	CASSLVAGDYGYTF
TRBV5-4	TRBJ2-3	CASRRDRGTDTQYF
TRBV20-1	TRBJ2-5	CSASPLARETQYF
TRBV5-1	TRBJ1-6	CASSPEPQGIYNSPLHF
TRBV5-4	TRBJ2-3	CASLFTGGSTDTQYF
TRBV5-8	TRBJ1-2	CASSLGGFGDGYTF
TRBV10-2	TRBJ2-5	CASSGTSGRAWETQYF
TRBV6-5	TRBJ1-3	CASSSLSGNTIYF
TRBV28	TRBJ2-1	CASLRDTSSNEQFF
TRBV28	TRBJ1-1	CASSQVGVTEAFF
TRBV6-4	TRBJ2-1	CASSDSRQGAGEQFF
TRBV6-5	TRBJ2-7	CASSYWRESGYEQYF
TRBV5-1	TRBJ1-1	CASSLFYRGGNTEAFF
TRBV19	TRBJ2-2	CASSIGTGGTGELFF
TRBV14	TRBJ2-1	CASSQTFSSRDRYEQFF
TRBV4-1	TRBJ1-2	CASSQVKGAVNYGYTF
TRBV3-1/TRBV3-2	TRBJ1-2	CASSQDLGRNYGYTF
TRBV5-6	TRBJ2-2	CASSLAVQGEAGELFF
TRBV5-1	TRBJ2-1	CASSLDVSVGEQFF
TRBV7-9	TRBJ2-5	CASSGGTGRGSETQYF
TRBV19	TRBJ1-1	CASSITENTEAFF
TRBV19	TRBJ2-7	CASSGQDLPYEQYF
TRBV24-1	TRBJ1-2	CATLSNYGYTF
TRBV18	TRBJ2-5	CASSPDRGRPPVGETQYF
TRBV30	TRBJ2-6	CAWSARSSGANVLTF